This T cell receptor (beta chain) originates from a study of shared clonotypes between healthy human individuals. General study results and limits: The sole specimen, blood, was sampled, and tissue repertoires likely differ. Shared across several donors were 4% to 6% of the naive CD4 clonotypes. Non-shared clonotypes had lower generation probabilities than those shared by all four donors. Larger estimated richness was generally recorded for naive subsets relative to memory subsets.

Method: immunoSEQ multiplex PCR; TCRdb's copy keeps in-frame clones and lacks some. The sample has about 2.3 million clones, just over 90% seen once; the top ten hold 0.39%. Trimming took 7 bases from V and 4 from J; bases not matched to a gene: 7. The CDR3 is 14 amino acids. Germline CDR1 MDHEN, CDR2 SYDVKM. As concerns this clone: Its target is not known.

This clonotype was obtained from a man aged 18-30 years in good health. Some clones in this sample may be carry-over from other donors' samples. Sequencing used naive CD4+ T cells from PBMCs. The sample's subset: CD45RA+ positively selected. The chain links TRBV28 to TRBJ2-7, with TRBD1 identical over 10 bases. The CDR3 coding sequence is TGTGCCAGCAATCCGGGACAGGGGATATACGAGCAGTACTTC. Residues: CASNPGQGIYEQYF.